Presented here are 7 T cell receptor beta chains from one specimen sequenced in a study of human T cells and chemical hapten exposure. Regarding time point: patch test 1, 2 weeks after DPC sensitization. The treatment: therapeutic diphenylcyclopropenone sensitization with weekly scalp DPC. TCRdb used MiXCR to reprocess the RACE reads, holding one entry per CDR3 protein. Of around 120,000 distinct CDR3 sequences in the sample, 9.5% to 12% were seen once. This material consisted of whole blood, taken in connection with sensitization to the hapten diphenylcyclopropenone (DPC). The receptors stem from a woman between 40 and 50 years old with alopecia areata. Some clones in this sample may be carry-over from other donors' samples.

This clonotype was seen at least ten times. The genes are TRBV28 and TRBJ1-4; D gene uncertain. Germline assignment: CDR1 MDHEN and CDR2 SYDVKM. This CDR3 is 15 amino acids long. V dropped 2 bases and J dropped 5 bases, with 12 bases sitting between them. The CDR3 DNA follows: TGTGCCAGCAGTTTAGGCGTCTTATCAAATGAAAAACTGTTTTTT. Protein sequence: CASSLGVLSNEKLFF.

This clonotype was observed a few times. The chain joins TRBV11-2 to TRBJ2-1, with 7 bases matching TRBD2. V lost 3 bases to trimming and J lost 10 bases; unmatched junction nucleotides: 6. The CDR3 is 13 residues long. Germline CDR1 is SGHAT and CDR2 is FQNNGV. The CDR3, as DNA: TGTGCCAGCAGCTTCAACGGGAGGAGGGAGCAGTTCTTC. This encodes CASSFNGRREQFF.

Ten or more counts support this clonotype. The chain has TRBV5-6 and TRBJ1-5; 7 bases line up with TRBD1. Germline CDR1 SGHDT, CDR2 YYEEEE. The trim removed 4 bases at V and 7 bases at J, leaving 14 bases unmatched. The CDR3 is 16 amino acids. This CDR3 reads CASSRYRGREWQPQHF. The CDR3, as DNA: TGTGCCAGCAGCCGCTACAGGGGTAGGGAATGGCAGCCCCAGCATTTT.

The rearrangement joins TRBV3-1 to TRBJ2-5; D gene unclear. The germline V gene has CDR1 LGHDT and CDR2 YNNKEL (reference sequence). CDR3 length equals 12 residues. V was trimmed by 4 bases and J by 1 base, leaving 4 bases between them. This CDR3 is CASSRIQETQYF. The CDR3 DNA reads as TGTGCCAGCAGCCGTATCCAAGAGACCCAGTACTTC.

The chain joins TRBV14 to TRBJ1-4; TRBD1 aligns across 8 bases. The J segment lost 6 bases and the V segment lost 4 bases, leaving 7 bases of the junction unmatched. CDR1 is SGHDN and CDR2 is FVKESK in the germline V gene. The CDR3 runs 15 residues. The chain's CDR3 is CASSPIGQGDEKLFF. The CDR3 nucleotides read TGTGCCAGCAGCCCCATAGGACAGGGAGATGAAAAACTGTTTTTT.

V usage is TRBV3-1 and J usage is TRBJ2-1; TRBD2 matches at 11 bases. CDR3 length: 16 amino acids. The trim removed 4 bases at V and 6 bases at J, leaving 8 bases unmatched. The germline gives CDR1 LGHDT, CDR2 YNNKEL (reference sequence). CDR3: CASSLSGGALVNEQFF. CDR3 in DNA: TGTGCCAGCAGCCTTAGCGGGGGGGCGTTGGTCAATGAGCAGTTCTTC.

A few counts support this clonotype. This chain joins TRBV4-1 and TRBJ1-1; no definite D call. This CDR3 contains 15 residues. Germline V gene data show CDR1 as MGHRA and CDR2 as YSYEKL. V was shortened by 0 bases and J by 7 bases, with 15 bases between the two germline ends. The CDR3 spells CASSQDPPSRSEAFF. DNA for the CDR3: TGCGCCAGCAGCCAAGACCCCCCCTCCCGGAGTGAAGCTTTCTTT.